The 25 T cell receptor beta chains below come from one sample, sequenced in a study of shared clonotypes between healthy human individuals. Sequenced by immunoSEQ multiplex PCR; TCRdb stores in-frame clones only, minus some. This table holds about 2.4 million clones, approximately 90% found once. Sample: naive CD4+ T cells sorted from blood. Subset specified: CD45RA+ positively selected. The receptors were gathered from a man aged 18 to 35 in good health.

The chain has TRBV30 and TRBJ2-6; no clear D gene. This CDR3 is built from 14 residues. CDR1 GTSNPN and CDR2 SVGIG come from the germline V gene (reference sequence). V dropped 3 bases and J dropped 1 base, with 7 bases sitting between them. CDR3 region: CAWRPLSGANVLTF. CDR3 DNA sequence: TGTGCCTGGAGACCTCTTTCTGGGGCCAACGTCCTGACTTTC.

CDR3 nucleotide sequence: TGTGCCAGCAGCCCCGGACTAGCGGGAGGGTCTAGCACAGATACGCAGTATTTT. Its protein product is CASSPGLAGGSSTDTQYF. The chain couples TRBV5-4 to TRBJ2-3; 15 bases are a match to TRBD2. Losses at the gene ends were 4 bases for V and 0 bases for J; bases not matched to a gene: 6. CDR3 size: 18 residues. The germline V gene has CDR1 SGHNT and CDR2 YYREEE (reference sequence).

The chain joins TRBV11-2 to TRBJ2-1; 12 bases fit TRBD2. V dropped 0 bases and J dropped 6; count of bases not matched to a gene: 6. Looked up from germline, CDR1 is SGHAT and CDR2 is FQNNGV. CDR3 length: 17 residues. The CDR3 region is CASSLEEGLAGSNEQFF. CDR3 nucleotide sequence: TGTGCCAGCAGCTTAGAGGAAGGACTAGCGGGATCCAATGAGCAGTTCTTC.

This clone was detected only a few times. Other DNA variants within this sample encode the same CDR3. This chain joins TRBV28 and TRBJ2-5, with D perhaps TRBD1 or TRBD2 (5 bases each). Germline V gives CDR1 MDHEN, CDR2 SYDVKM. Trimming removed 4 bases from V and 5 bases from J, with 5 bases in between. The CDR3 consists of 11 residues. Here the CDR3 DNA reads TGTGCCAGCAGTTGGGGGGAGACCCAGTACTTC. Its protein is CASSWGETQYF.

The V call is TRBV5-1, the J call TRBJ1-1; 8 nucleotides align to TRBD1. After removal of 5 bases from V and 4 bases from J, the junction contained 7 bases not matched to a gene. Germline loops: CDR1 SGHRS, CDR2 YFSETQ. There are 14 residues in the CDR3. CDR3 loop: CASSDRGGSTEAFF. The CDR3 region has the DNA TGCGCCAGCAGTGACAGGGGCGGGAGCACTGAAGCTTTCTTT. The full variable domain, in which reference TRBV5-1 and TRBJ1-1 provide the parts outside the CDR3, is KAGVTQTPRYLIKTRGQQVTLSCSPISGHRSVSWYQQTPGQGLQFLFEYFSETQRNKGNFPGRFSGRQFSNSRSEMNVSTLELGDSALYLCASSDRGGSTEAFFGQGTRLTVV.

The rearrangement uses TRBV19 and TRBJ2-3; perhaps D is TRBD1 or TRBD2 (6 bases each). CDR1 LNHDA and CDR2 SQIVND come from the germline V gene (reference sequence). V was clipped by 8 bases and J by 0 bases, with 9 bases between them. The CDR3 has 13 amino acids. The CDR3 is CASEGGSTDTQYF. CDR3 bases: TGTGCCAGTGAGGGGGGAAGCACAGATACGCAGTATTTT.

V and J are TRBV28 and TRBJ2-7; 8 bases line up with TRBD1. Germline CDR1 MDHEN, CDR2 SYDVKM. V lost 5 bases and J lost 2; bases outside the gene matches: 8. The CDR3 runs to 15 residues. This CDR3 reads CASSVSGGAPYEQYF. DNA for the CDR3: TGTGCCAGCAGTGTATCAGGGGGCGCGCCCTACGAGCAGTACTTC.

J is TRBJ1-6 and V is TRBV7-2, with 7 bases aligning to TRBD1. Germline CDR1 SGHTA, CDR2 FQGNSA. This CDR3 contains 15 residues. The ends lost 5 bases at V and 6 bases at J; junction bases unmatched: 7. This CDR3 is CASSSTGTVNSPLHF. DNA for the CDR3: TGTGCCAGCAGCAGCACCGGGACAGTTAATTCACCCCTCCACTTT.

This rearrangement joins TRBV4-3 to TRBJ2-7; 7 bases align to TRBD2. The CDR3 has 15 amino acids. Trimming cost V 0 bases and J 2 bases; bases outside gene matches: 4. Looked up from germline, CDR1 is LGHNA and CDR2 is YSLEER. CDR3 loop: CASSQDRGSPYEQYF. The CDR3 coding sequence is TGCGCCAGCAGCCAAGATCGCGGGAGCCCCTACGAGCAGTACTTC.

The V and J genes are TRBV7-3 and TRBJ2-7, with TRBD1 as a possible D gene (5 bases). The germline V gene has CDR1 SGHTA and CDR2 FQGTGA. The CDR3 extends over 13 amino acids. V lost 3 bases to trimming and J lost 2 bases, with 8 bases between them. CDR3 residues: CASSFGAAYEQYF. CDR3 nucleotides: TGTGCCAGCAGCTTTGGGGCCGCCTACGAGCAGTACTTC.

Details on this clone: This sample includes further DNA sequences coding for the same CDR3. In nucleotides, the CDR3 is TGTGCCTGGAGTGAACAGGGGGGCTATGGCTACACCTTC. Protein sequence: CAWSEQGGYGYTF. The J gene is TRBJ1-2, the V gene TRBV30, with 8 bases aligning to TRBD1. V was pared by 1 base and J by 4 bases, with 2 bases of the junction left unmatched. CDR3 length: 13 amino acids. CDR1 is GTSNPN, CDR2 SVGIG, per germline (reference sequence). Drawing the rest from reference TRBV30 and TRBJ1-2, the complete variable domain is SQTIHQWPATLVQPVGSPLSLECTVEGTSNPNLYWYRQAAGRGLQLLFYSVGIGQISSEVPQNLSASRPQDRQFILSSKKLLLSDSGFYLCAWSEQGGYGYTFGSGTRLTVV.

The genes are TRBV5-1 and TRBJ1-1, with 8 bases aligning to TRBD1. The CDR3 has 14 residues. Germline V gene lookup returns CDR1 SGHRS and CDR2 YFSETQ. With V trimmed by 0 bases and J by 7 bases, 5 bases remained unmatched. The DNA for the CDR3 is TGCGCCAGCAGCTTGGGCTACAGGGGGTATGAAGCTTTCTTT. It is translated as CASSLGYRGYEAFF.

The chain has TRBV11-2 and TRBJ2-7; D may correspond to TRBD1 or TRBD2 (5 bases each). The CDR3 is 13 residues long. The germline V gene encodes CDR1 SGHAT and CDR2 FQNNGV. Trimming removed 6 bases from V and 0 bases from J, with 9 bases in between. The DNA for the CDR3 is TGTGCCAGCAGTCGGGACGTCTCCTACGAGCAGTACTTC. Translated: CASSRDVSYEQYF.

V is TRBV28 and J is TRBJ2-3; D might be TRBD1 (5 bases). The CDR3 runs to 12 residues. V lost 6 bases and J lost 14, with 18 bases in between. Germline assignment: CDR1 MDHEN and CDR2 SYDVKM. The CDR3 loop reads CASREDSSQLYF. In DNA form, the CDR3 reads TGTGCCAGCAGGGAAGACAGCTCCCAGCTGTATTTT.

V is TRBV2 and J is TRBJ2-3; D gene ambiguous. This CDR3 has 16 amino acids. V was clipped by 5 bases and J by 0 bases, with 15 bases between them. CDR1 and CDR2 (germline): SNHLY, FYNNEI. The CDR3 region has the DNA TGTGCCAGCAGTCCCGGACCAGGACCAAGCACAGATACGCAGTATTTT. Translating it yields CASSPGPGPSTDTQYF.

This chain joins TRBV2 and TRBJ1-1, with 7 bases matching TRBD1. Germline assignment: CDR1 SNHLY and CDR2 FYNNEI. Trimming took 8 bases from V and 2 from J; bases not matched to a gene: 5. The CDR3 spans 13 residues. CDR3 sequence (DNA): TGTGCCAGCGAGGGACAGAAAAACACTGAAGCTTTCTTT. It translates to CASEGQKNTEAFF.

This clone was seen a few times. Other DNA sequences of this sample code for an identical CDR3. This sequence joins TRBV6-4 and TRBJ1-1; D not certain. V lost 5 bases and J lost 2, with 9 bases in between. Germline V CDR1 and CDR2: MRHNA, SNTAGT. The CDR3 extends over 13 amino acids. CDR3 amino acids: CASSSTGNTEAFF. In DNA form, the CDR3 reads TGTGCCAGCAGTTCGACGGGTAACACTGAAGCTTTCTTT.

The V gene is TRBV30, the J gene TRBJ2-2; D tentatively fits TRBD1 or TRBD2 (7 bases each). Germline V gene lookup returns CDR1 GTSNPN and CDR2 SVGIG (reference sequence). Trimming shortened V by 3 bases and J by 5 bases, and 16 bases separated the two germline ends. CDR3 length: 15 residues. CDR3 bases: TGTGCCTGGAGACAAATCCAGGGGGGGACCGGGGAGCTGTTTTTT. Amino acid sequence: CAWRQIQGGTGELFF.

This clone was seen a single time. This sequence joins TRBV6-5 and TRBJ1-4, with 7 bases fitting TRBD1. The CDR3 runs 14 residues. Germline V gene sequence: CDR1 MNHEY, CDR2 SVGAGI. Germline trimming cut 7 bases from V and 7 bases from J; bases unmatched to any gene: 9. CDR3 DNA sequence: TGTGCCAGCAAATTACAGGGGTCGGGTGAAAAACTGTTTTTT. Translating gives CASKLQGSGEKLFF.

The chain links TRBV18 to TRBJ2-6, with a possible D match to TRBD2 (6 bases). Germline loops: CDR1 KGHSH, CDR2 LQKENI. This CDR3 has 19 residues. V shed 0 bases and J shed 0 bases, with 15 bases lying between them. CDR3 sequence reads: CASSPPVKGLNSGANVLTF. The CDR3 region has the DNA TGTGCCAGCTCACCACCGGTGAAGGGACTTAACTCTGGGGCCAACGTCCTGACTTTC.

V is TRBV7-9 and J is TRBJ2-3, with D tentatively TRBD2 (5 bases). Germline loops: CDR1 SEHNR, CDR2 FQNEAQ (reference sequence). Between the trimmed V and J ends, which lost 11 bases and 0 bases, there was a span of 12 bases. The CDR3 contains 13 residues. Here the CDR3 DNA reads TGTGCCTATTCGCGGGCCAGCACAGATACGCAGTATTTT. It specifies CAYSRASTDTQYF.

The CDR3: CASSREVVLEQFF. In DNA, the CDR3 is TGCGCCAGCAGCAGGGAGGTCGTCCTAGAGCAGTTCTTC. J is TRBJ2-1 and V is TRBV5-1; possibly TRBD2 for D (6 bases). The V gene's germline CDR1 is SGHRS and CDR2 YFSETQ. V was shortened by 4 bases and J by 10 bases, with 15 bases between the two germline ends. This CDR3 comprises 13 residues.

The rearrangement joins TRBV5-1 to TRBJ2-4; D is possibly TRBD1 or TRBD2 (5 bases each). This CDR3 region has 14 residues. V dropped 4 bases and J dropped 5 bases, with 13 bases sitting between them. Per the germline V gene, CDR1 is SGHRS and CDR2 is YFSETQ. CDR3 in DNA: TGCGCCAGCAGCCAGGACTCAGGGCAAAACATTCAGTACTTC. Protein: CASSQDSGQNIQYF.

The rearrangement uses TRBV4-3 and TRBJ1-3; D uncertain. Deletions cut 4 bases from V and 0 bases from J, with 13 bases between. This CDR3 comprises 16 residues. Germline values: CDR1 LGHNA, CDR2 YSLEER. The DNA for the CDR3 is TGCGCCAGCAGCCCCTTTGGAGAAACCTCTGGAAACACCATATATTTT. Protein product: CASSPFGETSGNTIYF.

The count of this clone is one. The V and J genes are TRBV21-1 and TRBJ1-2; the table's D call of TRBD1 was not tested on the DNA. TRBV21-1 is listed as a pseudogene. CDR3 length equals 18 residues. CDR3 residues: CASSKYGDREFGLDGYTF. CDR3 bases: TGTGCCAGCAGCAAATACGGGGACAGGGAGTTCGGGTTGGATGGCTACACCTTC.